The 26 T cell receptor beta chains presented below share a single source sample, sequenced in a study of blood T cell repertoires in COVID-19 (TCRdb year 2020). The method was the immunoSEQ multiplex PCR assay. TCRdb re-hosts the immuneACCESS table, in-frame sequences only. Its copies lack some clones; in the studies checked, an unresolved V gene accounts for under half of them, and the cause for the rest is not known. A total of fewer than 400,000 clones appear in this sample, roughly 88% of them only once. Around 4.6% of the sample is held by the ten biggest clonotypes. The sequencing sample was made of PBMCs or T cells enriched from blood (not recorded which). These receptors were collected from a man aged 25 to 40 who had recovered from COVID-19.

This clone has just a few counts. V gene TRBV12-5 combines with J gene TRBJ2-2; 8 positions match TRBD1. The ends lost 5 bases at V and 7 bases at J; junction bases unmatched: 6. The CDR3 is 14 residues long. Germline V CDR1 and CDR2: LGHNT, FRNRAP. The CDR3, as DNA: TGTGCTAGTGGTCAGACAGGGGTTGGCGGGGAGCTGTTTTTT. Protein: CASGQTGVGGELFF. Looking up the rest from reference TRBV12-5 and TRBJ2-2 gives the full variable domain: DARVTQTPRHKVTEMGQEVTMRCQPILGHNTVFWYRQTMMQGLELLAYFRNRAPLDDSGMPKDRFSAEMPDATLATLKIQPSEPRDSAVYFCASGQTGVGGELFFGEGSRLTVL.

The sample holds a few counts of this clone. V and J are TRBV28 and TRBJ1-6; 10 positions match TRBD1. V shed 6 bases and J 5 bases; nucleotides not matched to a gene: 10. This CDR3 has 17 amino acids. Germline V gene data show CDR1 as MDHEN and CDR2 as SYDVKM. The CDR3 DNA is TGTGCCAGCAGGATGACAGGGGGCACAACCGATAATTCACCCCTCCACTTT. Residues: CASRMTGGTTDNSPLHF.

V gene TRBV28 combines with J gene TRBJ2-7; D remains ambiguous. This CDR3 is 14 amino acids long. The germline V and J ends were trimmed by 3 bases and 2 bases, with 11 bases remaining between them. Germline V gene lookup returns CDR1 MDHEN and CDR2 SYDVKM. The CDR3 here is CASSFSVTTYEQYF. In nucleotides, the CDR3 is TGTGCCAGCAGTTTCTCGGTAACTACCTACGAGCAGTACTTC.

This clone was seen only a few times. This chain connects TRBV5-5 to TRBJ1-3, with 9 bases matching TRBD1. With 2 bases clipped from V and 3 bases from J, the junction kept 6 bases outside the gene matches. The germline V gene encodes CDR1 SGHKS and CDR2 YYEKEE (reference sequence). The CDR3 covers 16 residues. Here the CDR3 DNA reads TGTGCCAGCAGCTTACTGACAGGGGGAGGTGGAAACACCATATATTTT. Protein: CASSLLTGGGGNTIYF.

V and J are TRBV6-6 and TRBJ1-3, with D possibly TRBD1 on 5 matching bases. This CDR3 has 15 amino acids. Trimming took 5 bases from V and 1 from J, leaving 12 bases between them. The V gene's germline CDR1 is MNHNY and CDR2 SVGAGI (reference sequence). The CDR3 is CASSPVGGSGNTIYF. DNA of the CDR3: TGTGCCAGCAGTCCGGTCGGGGGTTCTGGAAACACCATATATTTT.

The table lists this clone with a count of one. The chain recombines TRBV6-6 with TRBJ1-2; D is unresolved. CDR1 is MNHNY and CDR2 is SVGAGI in the germline V gene (reference sequence). This CDR3 spans 14 amino acids. V lost 10 bases, J lost 2 bases, and 17 bases lay in between. The CDR3, as DNA: TGTGCCACCTCGGGGAGTGGACTCAACTATGGCTACACCTTC. This codes for CATSGSGLNYGYTF.

The genes are TRBV5-8 and TRBJ2-5; 9 bases match TRBD1. This CDR3 has 16 residues. With V trimmed by 4 bases and J by 4 bases, 11 bases remained unmatched. The germline gives CDR1 SGHTS, CDR2 YDEGEE. The CDR3, as DNA: TGTGCCAGCAGCCTCGGACAGGGGAAGATAGGAGAGACCCAGTACTTC. Encoded protein: CASSLGQGKIGETQYF.

This sequence joins TRBV28 and TRBJ2-7; tentative D call: TRBD1 (5 bases). CDR1 is MDHEN, CDR2 SYDVKM, per germline. The CDR3 loop spans 15 amino acids. Between the trimmed V and J ends, which lost 1 base and 4 bases, there was a span of 14 bases. The CDR3 DNA is TGTGCCAGCAGTTTATCCCCAGGGAAGGTTTACGAGCAGTACTTC. Translation: CASSLSPGKVYEQYF.

The rearrangement links TRBV6-5 to TRBJ1-2, with 8 bases lining up with TRBD1. The CDR3 runs to 14 residues. Germline V CDR1 and CDR2: MNHEY, SVGAGI. V lost 6 bases, J lost 5 bases, and 8 bases stayed unmatched. CDR3 DNA sequence: TGTGCCAGCAGGGATGACAGGGGAGTTTATGGCTACACCTTC. This translates into CASRDDRGVYGYTF.

This chain links TRBV7-6 with TRBJ2-5; 14 bases map to TRBD2. Germline assignment: CDR1 SGHVS and CDR2 FNYEAQ. Trimming removed 2 bases from V and 2 bases from J; junction bases left unmatched: 7. This CDR3 comprises 18 residues. CDR3 residues: CASSLLTSGGVNQETQYF. The CDR3 DNA reads TGTGCCAGCAGCTTACTGACTAGCGGGGGGGTTAATCAAGAGACCCAGTACTTC.

The chain has TRBV5-1 and TRBJ1-4; D perhaps matches TRBD1 (6 bases). Trimming took 4 bases from V and 7 from J, leaving 17 bases between them. The germline V gene has CDR1 SGHRS and CDR2 YFSETQ. The length of the CDR3 is 15 residues. The CDR3 coding sequence is TGCGCCAGCAGCCCAGTAACAGGGATTCCTGAAAAACTGTTTTTT. Encoded protein: CASSPVTGIPEKLFF.

V is TRBV7-9 and J is TRBJ2-1, with TRBD1 identical over 8 bases. V shed 7 bases and J 6 bases; nucleotides not matched to a gene: 14. This CDR3 contains 16 residues. Germline CDR1 SEHNR, CDR2 FQNEAQ (reference sequence). In DNA form, the CDR3 reads TGTGCCAGCAACCATAGCCCCGGACAGGGCGTCAATGAGCAGTTCTTC. This translates into CASNHSPGQGVNEQFF.

The chain recombines TRBV2 with TRBJ2-5; 8 bases line up with TRBD2. Germline CDR1 reads SNHLY; CDR2 reads FYNNEI. V trimming: 4 bases; J trimming: 9 bases; junction bases outside the gene matches: 10. The CDR3 has 14 amino acids. The DNA of the CDR3 is TGTGCCAGCAGTGTAACAGGGTTGCGGGGGGCCCAGTACTTC. Translated: CASSVTGLRGAQYF.

The chain recombines TRBV19 with TRBJ1-5; TRBD1 might be the D (6 bases). V dropped 2 bases and J dropped 0 bases, with 14 bases sitting between them. Germline loops: CDR1 LNHDA, CDR2 SQIVND (reference sequence). The CDR3 is made up of 17 amino acids. Written as DNA, the CDR3 is TGTGCCAGTAGTATACTAGACAGGCCGGTTAGCAATCAGCCCCAGCATTTT. Protein: CASSILDRPVSNQPQHF.

V gene TRBV30 combines with J gene TRBJ2-7, with D possibly being TRBD1 (6 bases). In germline, CDR1 is GTSNPN, CDR2 SVGIG (reference sequence). The ends were cut back, 2 bases at V and 5 bases at J, with 10 bases in the middle. The CDR3 extends over 12 amino acids. CDR3 coding DNA: TGTGCCTGGAGTACAGGGACCCACGAGCAGTACTTC. Translated, it gives CAWSTGTHEQYF. The variable domain in full, with the rest retrieved from reference TRBV30 and TRBJ2-7, is SQTIHQWPATLVQPVGSPLSLECTVEGTSNPNLYWYRQAAGRGLQLLFYSVGIGQISSEVPQNLSASRPQDRQFILSSKKLLLSDSGFYLCAWSTGTHEQYFGPGTRLTVT.

This clone appeared once. V is TRBV5-1 and J is TRBJ1-2; D not certain. The ends were cut back, 4 bases at V and 8 bases at J, with 15 bases in the middle. Germline CDR1 is SGHRS and CDR2 is YFSETQ. This CDR3 region has 13 residues. CDR3 coding DNA: TGCGCCAGCAGCGCCGCCGGGGATGAAGGCTACACCTTC. Its protein product is CASSAAGDEGYTF.

The rearrangement links TRBV28 to TRBJ1-6; D is perhaps TRBD1 (6 bases). The CDR3 spans 14 residues. V lost 0 bases and J 10 bases, leaving 10 bases between the germline ends. The germline V gene has CDR1 MDHEN and CDR2 SYDVKM. CDR3 nucleotides: TGTGCCAGCAGTTTATGGGGGGCGAACTCACCCCTCCACTTT. It codes for CASSLWGANSPLHF.

This clone appeared a single time. The V and J genes are TRBV7-2 and TRBJ2-1; 8 bases agree with TRBD2. Germline V gene sequence: CDR1 SGHTA, CDR2 FQGNSA. V lost 4 bases to trimming and J lost 2 bases; unmatched junction nucleotides: 13. CDR3 length: 18 residues. This CDR3 is CASSSYLGSGEAYNEQFF. In DNA, the CDR3 is TGTGCCAGCAGCTCCTACTTAGGTAGCGGGGAAGCCTACAATGAGCAGTTCTTC.

V and J are TRBV9 and TRBJ1-4, with 10 bases aligning to TRBD1. The CDR3 is made up of 16 amino acids. After removal of 4 bases from V and 0 bases from J, the junction contained 3 bases not matched to a gene. Per germline, CDR1 SGDLS and CDR2 YYNGEE. This CDR3 reads CASSTGQGTTNEKLFF. The CDR3 coding sequence is TGTGCCAGCAGCACGGGACAGGGGACAACTAATGAAAAACTGTTTTTT.

J is TRBJ2-7 and V is TRBV12-3 or TRBV12-4; D not certain. Trimming shortened V by 5 bases and J by 11 bases, and 19 bases separated the two germline ends. The CDR3 loop spans 13 amino acids. The CDR3 loop reads CASSALLGLEEYF. The CDR3 bases are TGTGCCAGCAGTGCACTCCTTGGCCTTGAGGAGTACTTC.

The chain is built from TRBV18 and TRBJ1-5; 10 bases map to TRBD1. Germline values: CDR1 KGHSH, CDR2 LQKENI. The trim removed 6 bases at V and 6 bases at J, leaving 5 bases unmatched. The CDR3 covers 14 residues. As DNA, the CDR3 is TGTGCCAGCTCCCCGGACAGGGGGGTTCAGCCCCAGCATTTT. Its protein is CASSPDRGVQPQHF.

The chain is built from TRBV10-1 and TRBJ2-1, with TRBD1 matching 10 bases. V was clipped by 5 bases and J by 7 bases; unmatched bases: 8. CDR1 is WNHNN and CDR2 is SYGVQD in the germline V gene (reference sequence). The CDR3 is 15 residues long. The CDR3 region is CASSPSGTGVNEQFF. In DNA, the CDR3 is TGCGCCAGCAGTCCATCCGGGACAGGGGTAAATGAGCAGTTCTTC.

This chain uses TRBV4-2 with TRBJ1-4, with a weak D call TRBD1 (5 bases). Trimming removed 1 base at V and 8 bases at J, with 11 bases between. The CDR3 totals 14 residues. Germline V CDR1 and CDR2: LGHNA, YNFKEQ. The CDR3 sequence: CASSQAGTDEKLFF. The CDR3 region has the DNA TGTGCCAGCAGCCAAGCAGGGACTGACGAAAAACTGTTTTTT.

This chain uses TRBV28 with TRBJ1-5; possibly TRBD1 for D (5 bases). The length of the CDR3 is 14 residues. The germline CDR1 and CDR2 sequences are MDHEN and SYDVKM. The germline V and J ends were trimmed by 6 bases and 3 bases, with 12 bases remaining between them. The CDR3 coding sequence is TGTGCCAGCAGAAGCGGGACGCCCAATCAGCCCCAGCATTTT. It yields the protein CASRSGTPNQPQHF. Looking up the rest from reference TRBV28 and TRBJ1-5 gives the full variable domain: DVKVTQSSRYLVKRTGEKVFLECVQDMDHENMFWYRQDPGLGLRLIYFSYDVKMKEKGDIPEGYSVSREKKERFSLILESASTNQTSMYLCASRSGTPNQPQHFGDGTRLSIL.

This clone showed up just a few times. This chain links TRBV5-1 with TRBJ1-4; D call uncertain. The CDR3 contains 14 residues. The germline gives CDR1 SGHRS, CDR2 YFSETQ. Deletions cut 0 bases from V and 5 bases from J, with 8 bases between. The CDR3 nucleotides read TGCGCCAGCAGCTTGGGCAGTCTCAATGAAAAACTGTTTTTT. Protein: CASSLGSLNEKLFF. The full variable domain, completed using reference TRBV5-1 and TRBJ1-4, is KAGVTQTPRYLIKTRGQQVTLSCSPISGHRSVSWYQQTPGQGLQFLFEYFSETQRNKGNFPGRFSGRQFSNSRSEMNVSTLELGDSALYLCASSLGSLNEKLFFGSGTQLSVL.

The chain has TRBV24-1 and TRBJ2-1, with 7 bases aligning to TRBD2. Germline CDR1 is KGHDR and CDR2 is SFDVKD. The V gene end was trimmed by 3 bases and the J gene end by 4 bases; junction bases not matched to a gene: 11. This CDR3 comprises 17 residues. The chain's CDR3 is CATSDGASGGLYNEQFF. Here the CDR3 DNA reads TGTGCCACCAGTGATGGGGCTAGCGGCGGCCTATACAATGAGCAGTTCTTC.